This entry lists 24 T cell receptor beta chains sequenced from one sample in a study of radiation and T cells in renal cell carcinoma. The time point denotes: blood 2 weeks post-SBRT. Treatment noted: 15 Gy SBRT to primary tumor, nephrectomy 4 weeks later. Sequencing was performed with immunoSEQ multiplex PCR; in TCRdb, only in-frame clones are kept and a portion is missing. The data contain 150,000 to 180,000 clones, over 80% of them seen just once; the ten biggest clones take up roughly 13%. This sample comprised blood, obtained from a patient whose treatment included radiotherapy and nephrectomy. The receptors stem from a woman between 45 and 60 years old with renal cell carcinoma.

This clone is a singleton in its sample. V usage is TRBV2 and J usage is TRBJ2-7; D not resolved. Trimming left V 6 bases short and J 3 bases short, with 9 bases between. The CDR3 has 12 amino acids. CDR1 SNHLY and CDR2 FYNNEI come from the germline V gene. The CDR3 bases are TGTGCCAGCAGCTGGGAAGACTACGAGCAGTACTTC. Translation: CASSWEDYEQYF. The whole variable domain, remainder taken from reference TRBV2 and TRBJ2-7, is EPEVTQTPSHQVTQMGQEVILRCVPISNHLYFYWYRQILGQKVEFLVSFYNNEISEKSEIFDDQFSVERPDGSNFTLKIRSTKLEDSAMYFCASSWEDYEQYFGPGTRLTVT.

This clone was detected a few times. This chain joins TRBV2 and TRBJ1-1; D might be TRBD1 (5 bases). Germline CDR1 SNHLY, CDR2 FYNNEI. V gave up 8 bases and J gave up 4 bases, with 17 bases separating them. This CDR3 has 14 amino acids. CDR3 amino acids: CASESQGVGTEAFF. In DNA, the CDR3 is TGTGCCAGCGAATCTCAGGGCGTCGGCACTGAAGCTTTCTTT.

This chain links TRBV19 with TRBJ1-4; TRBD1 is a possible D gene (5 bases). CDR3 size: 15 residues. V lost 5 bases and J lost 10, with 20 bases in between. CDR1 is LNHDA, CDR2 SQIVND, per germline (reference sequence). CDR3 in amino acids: CASSPRTGHGGKLFF. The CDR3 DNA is TGTGCCAGTAGTCCCCGGACGGGTCACGGGGGAAAACTGTTTTTT.

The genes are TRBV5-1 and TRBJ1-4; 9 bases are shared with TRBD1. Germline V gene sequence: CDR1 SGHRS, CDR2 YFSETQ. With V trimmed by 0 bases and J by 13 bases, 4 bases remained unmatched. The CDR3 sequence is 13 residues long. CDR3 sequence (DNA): TGCGCCAGCAGCTTGGGGGACAGGGACCTACTGTTTTTT. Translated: CASSLGDRDLLFF.

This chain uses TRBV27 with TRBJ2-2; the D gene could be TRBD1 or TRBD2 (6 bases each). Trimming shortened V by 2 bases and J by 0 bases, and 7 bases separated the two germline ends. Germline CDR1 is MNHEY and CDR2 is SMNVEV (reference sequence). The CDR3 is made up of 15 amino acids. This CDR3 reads CASSLRGPNTGELFF. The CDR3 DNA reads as TGTGCCAGCAGTTTACGGGGGCCGAACACCGGGGAGCTGTTTTTT.

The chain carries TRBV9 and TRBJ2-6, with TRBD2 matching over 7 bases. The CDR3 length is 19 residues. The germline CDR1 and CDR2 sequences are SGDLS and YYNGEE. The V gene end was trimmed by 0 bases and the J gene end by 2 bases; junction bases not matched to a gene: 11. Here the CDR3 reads CASSVGSAQRGTGANVLTF. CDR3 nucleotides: TGTGCCAGCAGCGTAGGAAGTGCCCAGCGGGGTACTGGGGCCAACGTCCTGACTTTC.

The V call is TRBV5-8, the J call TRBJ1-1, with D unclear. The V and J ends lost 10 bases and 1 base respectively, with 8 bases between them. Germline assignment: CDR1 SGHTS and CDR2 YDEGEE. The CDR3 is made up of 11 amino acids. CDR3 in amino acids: CAPSRNTEAFF. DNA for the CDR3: TGTGCCCCCTCACGGAACACTGAAGCTTTCTTT.

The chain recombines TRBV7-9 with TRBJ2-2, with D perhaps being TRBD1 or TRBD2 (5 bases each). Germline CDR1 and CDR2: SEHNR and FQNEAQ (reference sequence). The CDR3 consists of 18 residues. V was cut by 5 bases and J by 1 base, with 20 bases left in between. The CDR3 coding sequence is TGTGCCAGCAGCCTCCCCGGCGGAGGACAATGGAACACCGGGGAGCTGTTTTTT. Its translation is CASSLPGGGQWNTGELFF.

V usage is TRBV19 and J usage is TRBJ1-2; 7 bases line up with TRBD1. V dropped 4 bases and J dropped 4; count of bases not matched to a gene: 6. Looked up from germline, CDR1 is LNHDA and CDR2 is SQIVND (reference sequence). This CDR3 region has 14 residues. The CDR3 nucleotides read TGTGCCAGTAGTACTAGGGGACAGATCTATGGCTACACCTTC. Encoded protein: CASSTRGQIYGYTF.

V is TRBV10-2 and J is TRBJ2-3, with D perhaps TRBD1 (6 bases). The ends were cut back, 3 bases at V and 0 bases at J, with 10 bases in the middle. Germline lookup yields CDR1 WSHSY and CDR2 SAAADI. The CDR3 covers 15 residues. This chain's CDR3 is CASSDEGTSTDTQYF. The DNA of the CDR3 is TGCGCCAGCAGTGACGAGGGGACAAGCACAGATACGCAGTATTTT.

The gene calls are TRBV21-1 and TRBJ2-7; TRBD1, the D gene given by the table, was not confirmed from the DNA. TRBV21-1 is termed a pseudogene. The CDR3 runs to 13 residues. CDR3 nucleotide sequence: TGTGCCAGCAGCAAGGCGCCAGGGGTCGAGCAGTACTTC. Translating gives CASSKAPGVEQYF.

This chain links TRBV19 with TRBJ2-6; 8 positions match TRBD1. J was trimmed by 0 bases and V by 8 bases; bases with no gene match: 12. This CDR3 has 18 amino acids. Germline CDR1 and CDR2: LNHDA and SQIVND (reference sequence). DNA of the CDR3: TGTGCCAGTTTCCGGGGGACAGGATACTTCTCTGGGGCCAACGTCCTGACTTTC. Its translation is CASFRGTGYFSGANVLTF.

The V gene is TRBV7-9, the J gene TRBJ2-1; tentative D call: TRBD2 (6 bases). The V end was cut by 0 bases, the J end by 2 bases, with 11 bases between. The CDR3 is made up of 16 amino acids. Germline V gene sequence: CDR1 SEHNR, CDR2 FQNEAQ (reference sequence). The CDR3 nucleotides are TGTGCCAGCAGCTTAGCTCGCGGGGTAACCTACAATGAGCAGTTCTTC. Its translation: CASSLARGVTYNEQFF.

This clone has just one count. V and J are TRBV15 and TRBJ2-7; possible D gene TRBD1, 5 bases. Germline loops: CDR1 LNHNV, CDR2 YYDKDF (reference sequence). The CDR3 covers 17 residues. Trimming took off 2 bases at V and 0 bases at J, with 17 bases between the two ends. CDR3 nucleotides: TGTGCCACCAGCAGAACCTACCCACAGGCCAGCTCCTACGAGCAGTACTTC. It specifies CATSRTYPQASSYEQYF.

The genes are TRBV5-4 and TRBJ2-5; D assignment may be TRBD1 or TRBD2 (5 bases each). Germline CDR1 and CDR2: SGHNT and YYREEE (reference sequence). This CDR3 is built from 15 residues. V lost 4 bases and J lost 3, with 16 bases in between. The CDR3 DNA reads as TGTGCCAGCAGCGCGCAGGGACCGTTCAAAGAGACCCAGTACTTC. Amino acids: CASSAQGPFKETQYF.

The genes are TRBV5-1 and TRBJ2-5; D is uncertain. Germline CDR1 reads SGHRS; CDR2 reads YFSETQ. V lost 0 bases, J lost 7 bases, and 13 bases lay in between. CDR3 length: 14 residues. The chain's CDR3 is CASSLASGTGTQYF. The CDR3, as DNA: TGCGCCAGCAGCTTGGCCTCAGGTACTGGGACCCAGTACTTC.

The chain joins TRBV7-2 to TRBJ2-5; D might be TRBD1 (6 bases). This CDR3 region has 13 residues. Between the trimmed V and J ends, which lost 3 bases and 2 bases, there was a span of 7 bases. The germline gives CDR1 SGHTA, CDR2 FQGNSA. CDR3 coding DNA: TGTGCCAGCAGCTTCACAGGGCAAGAGACCCAGTACTTC. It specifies CASSFTGQETQYF. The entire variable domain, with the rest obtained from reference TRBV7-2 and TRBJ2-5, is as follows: GAGVSQSPSNKVTEKGKDVELRCDPISGHTALYWYRQSLGQGLEFLIYFQGNSAPDKSGLPSDRFSAERTGGSVSTLTIQRTQQEDSAVYLCASSFTGQETQYFGPGTRLLVL.

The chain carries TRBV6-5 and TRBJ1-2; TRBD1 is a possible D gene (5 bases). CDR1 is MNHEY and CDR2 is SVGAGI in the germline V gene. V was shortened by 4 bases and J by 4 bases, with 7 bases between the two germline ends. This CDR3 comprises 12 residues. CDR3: CASSSGGYGYTF. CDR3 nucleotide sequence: TGTGCCAGCAGTTCGGGGGGCTATGGCTACACCTTC.

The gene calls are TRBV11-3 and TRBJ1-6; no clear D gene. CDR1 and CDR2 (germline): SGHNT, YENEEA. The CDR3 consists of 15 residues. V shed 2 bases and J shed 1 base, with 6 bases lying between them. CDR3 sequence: CASSLTGSYNSPLHF. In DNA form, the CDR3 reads TGTGCCAGCAGCTTAACGGGGTCCTATAATTCACCCCTCCACTTT.

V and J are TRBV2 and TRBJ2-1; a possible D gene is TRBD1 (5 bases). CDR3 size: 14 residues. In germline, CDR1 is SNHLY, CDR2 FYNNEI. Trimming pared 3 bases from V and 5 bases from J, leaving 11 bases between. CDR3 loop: CASSETEGNNEQFF. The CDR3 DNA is TGTGCCAGCAGTGAGACAGAAGGCAACAATGAGCAGTTCTTC.

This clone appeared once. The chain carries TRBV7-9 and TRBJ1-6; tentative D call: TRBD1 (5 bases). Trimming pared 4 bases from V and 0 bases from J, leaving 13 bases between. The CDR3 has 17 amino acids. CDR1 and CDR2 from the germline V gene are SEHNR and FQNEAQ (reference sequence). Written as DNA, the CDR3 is TGTGCCAGCAGCTGGGCGGCAGGGAGCTCCTATAATTCACCCCTCCACTTT. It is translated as CASSWAAGSSYNSPLHF.

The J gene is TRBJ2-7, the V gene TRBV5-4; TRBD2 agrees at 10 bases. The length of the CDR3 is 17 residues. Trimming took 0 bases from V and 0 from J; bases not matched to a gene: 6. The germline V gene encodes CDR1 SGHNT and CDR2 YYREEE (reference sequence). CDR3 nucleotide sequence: TGTGCCAGCAGCTTGGCCCCCTTAGCGGGGGGCTCCTACGAGCAGTACTTC. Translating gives CASSLAPLAGGSYEQYF.

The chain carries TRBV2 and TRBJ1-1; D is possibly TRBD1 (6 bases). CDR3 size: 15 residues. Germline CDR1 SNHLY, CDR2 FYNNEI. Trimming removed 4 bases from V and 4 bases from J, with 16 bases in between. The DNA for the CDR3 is TGTGCCAGCAGTGTGTTTCTGGGGGCGCCCACTGAAGCTTTCTTT. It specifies CASSVFLGAPTEAFF.

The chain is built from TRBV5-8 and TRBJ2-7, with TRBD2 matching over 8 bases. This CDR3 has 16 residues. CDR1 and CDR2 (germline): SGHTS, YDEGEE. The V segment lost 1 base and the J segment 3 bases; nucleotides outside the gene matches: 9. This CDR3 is CASSLFRGGTFYEQYF. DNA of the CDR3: TGTGCCAGCAGCTTGTTCCGCGGGGGGACTTTCTACGAGCAGTACTTC.